The rows below give T cell receptor beta chains drawn from one sample of a study of T cell repertoires in cytomegalovirus infection. Each CDR3 protein is one row after TCRdb ran MiXCR on the reads. This sample has about 140,000 distinct CDR3 sequences; roughly 6.5% occur once, and the top ten carry roughly 18%. What was sequenced was PBMCs. These receptors originate from a human donor in good health (CMV status not recorded). Some clones in this sample may be carry-over from other donors' samples. Each CDR3 is given with its conserved first and last residue. The order of the fields is V gene, J gene, CDR3 protein.

TRBV27,TRBJ1-3,CASRQSGQGRNTIYF
TRBV20-1,TRBJ2-5,CSASERFGLQETQYF
TRBV7-8,TRBJ2-3,CASSTGTSGRTDTQYF
TRBV6-1,TRBJ2-3,CASTQTGRADTQYF
TRBV20-1,TRBJ2-1,CSARGQGSYNEQFF
TRBV7-6,TRBJ2-2,CASSLSGDTGELFF
TRBV19,TRBJ1-1,CAISTGLGSTEAFF
TRBV5-1,TRBJ1-1,CASRQRTSLQMNTEAFF
TRBV10-3,TRBJ2-1,CAIRGPLGGYNEQFF
TRBV7-8,TRBJ2-1,CASSNRDREGNEQFF
TRBV2,TRBJ2-5,CASSGLRGEETQYF